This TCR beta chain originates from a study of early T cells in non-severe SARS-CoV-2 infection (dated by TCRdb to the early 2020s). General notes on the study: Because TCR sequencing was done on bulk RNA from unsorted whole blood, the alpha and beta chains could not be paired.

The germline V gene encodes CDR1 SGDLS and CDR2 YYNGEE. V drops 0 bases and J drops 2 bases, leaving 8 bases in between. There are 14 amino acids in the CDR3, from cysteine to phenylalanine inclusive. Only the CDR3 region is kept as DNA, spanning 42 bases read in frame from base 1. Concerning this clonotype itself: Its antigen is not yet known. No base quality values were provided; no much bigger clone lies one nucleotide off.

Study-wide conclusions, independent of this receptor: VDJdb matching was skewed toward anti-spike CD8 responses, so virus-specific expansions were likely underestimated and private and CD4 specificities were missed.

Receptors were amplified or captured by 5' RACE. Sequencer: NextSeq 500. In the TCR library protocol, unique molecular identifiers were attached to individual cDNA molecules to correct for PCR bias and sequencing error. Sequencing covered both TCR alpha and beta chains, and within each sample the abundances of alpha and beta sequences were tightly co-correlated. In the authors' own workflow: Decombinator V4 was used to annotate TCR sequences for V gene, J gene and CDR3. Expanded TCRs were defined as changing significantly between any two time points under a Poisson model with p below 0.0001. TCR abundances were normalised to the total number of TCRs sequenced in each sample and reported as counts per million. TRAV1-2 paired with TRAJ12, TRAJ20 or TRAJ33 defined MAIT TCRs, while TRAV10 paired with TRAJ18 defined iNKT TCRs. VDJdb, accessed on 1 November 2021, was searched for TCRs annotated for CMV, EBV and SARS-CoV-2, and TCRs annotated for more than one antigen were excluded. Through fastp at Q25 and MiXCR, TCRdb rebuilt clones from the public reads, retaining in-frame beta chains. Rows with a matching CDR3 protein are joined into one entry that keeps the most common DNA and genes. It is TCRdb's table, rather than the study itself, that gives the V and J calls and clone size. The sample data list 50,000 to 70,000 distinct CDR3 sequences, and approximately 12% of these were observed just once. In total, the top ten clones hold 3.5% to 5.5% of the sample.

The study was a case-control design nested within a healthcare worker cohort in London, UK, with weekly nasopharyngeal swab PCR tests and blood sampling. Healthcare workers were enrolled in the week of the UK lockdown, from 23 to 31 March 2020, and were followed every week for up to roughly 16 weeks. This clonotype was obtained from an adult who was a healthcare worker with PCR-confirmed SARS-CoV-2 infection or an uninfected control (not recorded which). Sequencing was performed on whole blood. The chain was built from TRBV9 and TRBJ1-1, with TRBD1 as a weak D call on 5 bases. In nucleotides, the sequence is TGTGCCAGCAGCGTAGTTGGGGGTAACACTGAAGCTTTCTTT. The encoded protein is CASSVVGGNTEAFF.